This entry lists 21 T cell receptor beta chains sequenced from one sample in a study of tumor T cells in aggressive B-cell lymphoma. The repertoire was sequenced with immunoSEQ multiplex PCR; TCRdb's copy has only in-frame clones and lacks some. The profile covers fewer than 1,500 clones, with around 90% appearing a single time and around 10% taken by the ten largest. The sample comprised tumor tissue. These TCRs come from an adult with diffuse large B cell lymphoma.

This clone appeared a single time. This sequence joins TRBV30 and TRBJ1-1; tentatively, D is TRBD1 (5 bases). Trimming pared 2 bases from V and 6 bases from J, leaving 10 bases between. The CDR3 spans 12 residues. Germline V gene lookup returns CDR1 GTSNPN and CDR2 SVGIG (reference sequence). CDR3 protein: CAWSPGWAEAFF. CDR3 coding DNA: TGTGCCTGGAGTCCAGGGTGGGCTGAAGCTTTCTTT.

The chain carries TRBV6-6 and TRBJ2-7; a weak D match, TRBD2 (6 bases). Trimming took 6 bases from V and 6 from J, leaving 18 bases between them. The CDR3 loop spans 14 amino acids. Germline V lookup: CDR1 MNHNY, CDR2 SVGAGI (reference sequence). The CDR3 region is CASSGEGLAAEQYV. The CDR3 DNA follows: TGTGCCAGCAGCGGTGAGGGACTCGCGGCCGAGCAGTACGTC.

V gene TRBV18 combines with J gene TRBJ2-5, with D possibly being TRBD1 (6 bases). This CDR3 contains 13 residues. The germline V gene has CDR1 KGHSH and CDR2 LQKENI. V lost 5 bases and J 3 bases, leaving 10 bases between the germline ends. CDR3 loop: CASSYGQKETQYF. The CDR3 coding sequence is TGTGCCAGCTCATACGGACAGAAAGAGACCCAGTACTTC.

The chain employs TRBV27 and TRBJ2-1; tentative D call: TRBD1 (6 bases). The CDR3 consists of 16 residues. CDR1 is MNHEY and CDR2 is SMNVEV in the germline V gene (reference sequence). V dropped 1 base and J dropped 9 bases, with 19 bases sitting between them. CDR3 DNA sequence: TGTGCCAGCAGTTTATTCGGGACAAGGTCCGGCAGTGAGCAGTTCTTC. Amino acid sequence: CASSLFGTRSGSEQFF.

V usage is TRBV28 and J usage is TRBJ1-2, with D tentatively TRBD1 (6 bases). The CDR3 length is 15 residues. CDR1 is MDHEN and CDR2 is SYDVKM in the germline V gene. The germline V and J ends were trimmed by 6 bases and 1 base, with 15 bases remaining between them. CDR3 DNA: TGTGCCAGCAGCAAACCGGGACAAAATAACTATGGCTACACCTTC. Translated: CASSKPGQNNYGYTF.

V gene TRBV13 combines with J gene TRBJ1-2; 8 positions agree with TRBD1. Losses at the gene ends were 5 bases for V and 4 bases for J; bases not matched to a gene: 12. The CDR3 consists of 16 residues. Germline assignment: CDR1 PRHDT and CDR2 FYEKMQ (reference sequence). The CDR3 loop is CASSLSGQGMIYGYTF. CDR3 bases: TGTGCCAGCAGCCTAAGCGGACAGGGTATGATCTATGGCTACACCTTC.

The V call is TRBV6-1, the J call TRBJ1-3; no firm D call. The CDR3 sequence is 16 residues long. The V gene lost 3 bases and the J gene lost 1 base, with 13 bases spanning the gap. CDR1 and CDR2 from the germline V gene are MNHNS and SASEGT. The CDR3 loop is CASSDVRETSGNTIYF. The CDR3 nucleotides read TGTGCCAGCAGTGATGTGAGGGAAACATCTGGAAACACCATATATTTT.

The V and J genes are TRBV20-1 and TRBJ2-5; D gene ambiguous. V was pared by 7 bases and J by 0 bases, with 6 bases between. This CDR3 contains 11 residues. Germline CDR1 is DFQATT and CDR2 is SNEGSKA (reference sequence). This CDR3 reads CSVLYQETQYF. CDR3 coding DNA: TGCAGTGTTCTGTACCAAGAGACCCAGTACTTC.

The rearrangement uses TRBV5-1 and TRBJ1-1, with D possibly matching TRBD1 (5 bases). V was trimmed by 5 bases and J by 2 bases, leaving 13 bases between them. CDR3 length equals 14 residues. Germline CDR1 SGHRS, CDR2 YFSETQ. DNA for the CDR3: TGCGCCAGCAGGGCGGGGCAAACTAACACTGAAGCTTTCTTT. Its protein product is CASRAGQTNTEAFF.

As to this clone: At one boundary the junction diverges from the germline segment, which might be a read error. The sample contains more than one DNA sequence encoding this CDR3. The chain couples TRBV6-5 to TRBJ1-6, with D unresolved. Germline V gene lookup returns CDR1 MNHEY and CDR2 SVGAGI. The CDR3 covers 14 residues. The DNA of the CDR3 is TGTGCCAGCAGTCAAGGGAGCCGAAATTCACCTCTCCACTTT. This gives the protein CASSQGSRNSPLHF.

The chain couples TRBV5-1 to TRBJ2-2, with 8 bases aligning to TRBD1. The V and J ends lost 7 bases and 7 bases, in that order; junction bases with no gene match: 9. Per the germline V gene, CDR1 is SGHRS and CDR2 is YFSETQ. There are 14 residues in the CDR3. The chain's CDR3 is CASSRTGKDGELFF. The CDR3 nucleotides are TGCGCCAGCTCTAGGACAGGGAAGGACGGGGAGCTGTTTTTT.

The chain is built from TRBV27 and TRBJ2-7; 7 positions match TRBD2. CDR3 length: 15 residues. J gave up 5 bases and V 3 bases, and 10 bases lay outside the gene matches. Germline V lookup: CDR1 MNHEY, CDR2 SMNVEV (reference sequence). The CDR3 here is CASSFNPRGVHEQYF. Here the CDR3 DNA reads TGTGCCAGCAGTTTCAACCCTCGGGGGGTCCACGAGCAGTACTTC.

This clone was counted only a few times. The chain uses TRBV9 and TRBJ2-3; D remains unclear. V shed 0 bases and J shed 0 bases, with 8 bases lying between them. The CDR3 spans 15 residues. The germline gives CDR1 SGDLS, CDR2 YYNGEE. DNA for the CDR3: TGTGCCAGCAGCGTAGGCCCGGGTAGCACAGATACGCAGTATTTT. Translated: CASSVGPGSTDTQYF. The full variable domain, with the rest looked up from reference TRBV9 and TRBJ2-3, is DSGVTQTPKHLITATGQRVTLRCSPRSGDLSVYWYQQSLDQGLQFLIQYYNGEERAKGNILERFSAQQFPDLHSELNLSSLELGDSALYFCASSVGPGSTDTQYFGPGTRLTVL.

The count of this clone is one. V usage is TRBV19 and J usage is TRBJ1-5; 9 bases agree with TRBD1. The V and J ends lost 6 bases and 5 bases, in that order; junction bases with no gene match: 5. CDR1 and CDR2 (germline): LNHDA, SQIVND (reference sequence). This CDR3 spans 14 amino acids. This CDR3 reads CASSPWDRDQPQHF. DNA of the CDR3: TGTGCCAGTAGCCCGTGGGACAGGGATCAGCCCCAGCATTTT.

This chain joins TRBV12-5 and TRBJ2-1; no clear D gene. Germline V gene data show CDR1 as LGHNT and CDR2 as FRNRAP. V lost 5 bases, J lost 7 bases, and 6 bases lay in between. The CDR3 has 11 amino acids. The CDR3 sequence: CASGPFNEQFF. CDR3 sequence (DNA): TGTGCTAGTGGTCCCTTTAATGAGCAGTTCTTC. The full variable domain, rest sourced from reference TRBV12-5 and TRBJ2-1, is DARVTQTPRHKVTEMGQEVTMRCQPILGHNTVFWYRQTMMQGLELLAYFRNRAPLDDSGMPKDRFSAEMPDATLATLKIQPSEPRDSAVYFCASGPFNEQFFGPGTRLTVL.

Only one count was recorded for this clone. V and J are TRBV11-2 and TRBJ1-1; 10 nucleotides line up with TRBD1. CDR3 length: 16 residues. V dropped 3 bases and J dropped 1; count of bases not matched to a gene: 5. The germline V gene encodes CDR1 SGHAT and CDR2 FQNNGV. CDR3 sequence reads: CASSFDRDRGNTEAFF. Written as DNA, the CDR3 is TGTGCCAGCAGCTTCGACCGGGACAGGGGGAACACTGAAGCTTTCTTT. The full variable domain, its missing parts supplied by reference TRBV11-2 and TRBJ1-1, is EAGVAQSPRYKIIEKRQSVAFWCNPISGHATLYWYQQILGQGPKLLIQFQNNGVVDDSQLPKDRFSAERLKGVDSTLKIQPAKLEDSAVYLCASSFDRDRGNTEAFFGQGTRLTVV.

The chain couples TRBV6-1 to TRBJ2-3; TRBD2 is a possible D gene (7 bases). The CDR3 spans 14 residues. The germline V and J ends were trimmed by 7 bases and 6 bases, with 17 bases remaining between them. CDR1 and CDR2 from the germline V gene are MNHNS and SASEGT. This CDR3 reads CASTGGGGYDTQYF. In nucleotides, the CDR3 is TGTGCCAGCACTGGGGGGGGCGGGTACGATACGCAGTATTTT.

The chain joins TRBV11-2 to TRBJ2-2, with D tentatively TRBD2 (5 bases). Germline V gene data show CDR1 as SGHAT and CDR2 as FQNNGV. V was pared by 1 base and J by 4 bases, with 10 bases between. The CDR3 length is 15 residues. The chain's CDR3 is CASSLGPGSTGELFF. For the CDR3, the DNA is TGTGCCAGCAGCTTAGGCCCGGGGAGCACCGGGGAGCTGTTTTTT. Full variable domain (outside the CDR3, taken from reference TRBV11-2 and TRBJ2-2): EAGVAQSPRYKIIEKRQSVAFWCNPISGHATLYWYQQILGQGPKLLIQFQNNGVVDDSQLPKDRFSAERLKGVDSTLKIQPAKLEDSAVYLCASSLGPGSTGELFFGEGSRLTVL.

This clone appeared a single time. The V and J genes are TRBV7-3 and TRBJ2-5; perhaps TRBD1 as D (6 bases). V was pared by 5 bases and J by 1 base, with 14 bases between. Per the germline V gene, CDR1 is SGHTA and CDR2 is FQGTGA. This CDR3 is built from 15 residues. CDR3 residues: CASSPSPGAQETQYF. CDR3 nucleotides: TGTGCCAGCAGCCCCTCCCCAGGGGCCCAAGAGACCCAGTACTTC.

The rearrangement uses TRBV6-6 and TRBJ2-3; TRBD2 might be the D (6 bases). The CDR3 length is 16 residues. Trimming left V 7 bases short and J 5 bases short, with 22 bases between. The germline V gene encodes CDR1 MNHNY and CDR2 SVGAGI (reference sequence). The CDR3 DNA follows: TGTGCCAGCACGCTAACTCGACTAGACCAGGTAGATACGCAGTATTTT. Translation gives CASTLTRLDQVDTQYF.

The rearrangement links TRBV28 to TRBJ1-4; 7 nucleotides line up with TRBD1. There are 14 residues in the CDR3. In germline, CDR1 is MDHEN, CDR2 SYDVKM. The trim removed 6 bases at V and 4 bases at J, leaving 5 bases unmatched. The CDR3 DNA reads as TGTGCCAGCAGGAAGGGACAGTTTAATGAAAAACTGTTTTTT. Translating gives CASRKGQFNEKLFF.